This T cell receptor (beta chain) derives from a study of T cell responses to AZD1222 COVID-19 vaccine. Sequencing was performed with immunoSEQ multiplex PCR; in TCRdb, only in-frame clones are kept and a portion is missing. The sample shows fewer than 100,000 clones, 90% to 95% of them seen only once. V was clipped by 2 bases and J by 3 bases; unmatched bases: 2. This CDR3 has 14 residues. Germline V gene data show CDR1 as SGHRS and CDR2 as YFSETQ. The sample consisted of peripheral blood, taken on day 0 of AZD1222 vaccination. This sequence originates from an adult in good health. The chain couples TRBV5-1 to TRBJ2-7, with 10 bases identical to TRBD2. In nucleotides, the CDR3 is TGCGCCAGCAGCTTCCTAGCGGGGGACTACGAGCAGTACTTC. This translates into CASSFLAGDYEQYF.